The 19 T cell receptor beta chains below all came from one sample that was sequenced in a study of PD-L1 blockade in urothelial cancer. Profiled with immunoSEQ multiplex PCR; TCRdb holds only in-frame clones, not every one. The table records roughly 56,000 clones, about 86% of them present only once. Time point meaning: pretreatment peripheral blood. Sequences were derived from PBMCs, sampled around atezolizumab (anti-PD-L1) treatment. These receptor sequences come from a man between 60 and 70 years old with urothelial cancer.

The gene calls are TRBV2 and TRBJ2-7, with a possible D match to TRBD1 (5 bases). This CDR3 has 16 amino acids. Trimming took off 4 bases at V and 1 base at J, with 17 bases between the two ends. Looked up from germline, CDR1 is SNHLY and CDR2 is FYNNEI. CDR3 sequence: CASSGPGQGISYEQYF. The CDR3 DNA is TGTGCCAGCAGTGGCCCGGGCCAGGGAATATCCTACGAGCAGTACTTC.

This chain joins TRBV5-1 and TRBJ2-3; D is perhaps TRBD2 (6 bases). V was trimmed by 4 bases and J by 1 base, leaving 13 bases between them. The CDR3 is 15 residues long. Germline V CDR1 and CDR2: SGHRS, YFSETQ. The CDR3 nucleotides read TGCGCCAGCAGCGGGGGGACTCTGGGCACAGATACGCAGTATTTT. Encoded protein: CASSGGTLGTDTQYF.

The DNA for the CDR3 is TGTGCCAGTAGTGGGCTAGCGGGGGGGCCGGACACCGGGGAGCTGTTTTTT. Its translation is CASSGLAGGPDTGELFF. The chain joins TRBV19 to TRBJ2-2, with 12 bases matching TRBD2. CDR1 is LNHDA, CDR2 SQIVND, per germline (reference sequence). This CDR3 has 17 amino acids. V was clipped by 5 bases and J by 3 bases; unmatched bases: 7.

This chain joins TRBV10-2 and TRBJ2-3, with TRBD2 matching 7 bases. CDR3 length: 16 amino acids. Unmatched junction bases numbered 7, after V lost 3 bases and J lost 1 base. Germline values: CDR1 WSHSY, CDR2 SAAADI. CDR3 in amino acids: CASSDVAGEGTDTQYF. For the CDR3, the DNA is TGCGCCAGCAGTGATGTCGCGGGAGAGGGCACAGATACGCAGTATTTT.

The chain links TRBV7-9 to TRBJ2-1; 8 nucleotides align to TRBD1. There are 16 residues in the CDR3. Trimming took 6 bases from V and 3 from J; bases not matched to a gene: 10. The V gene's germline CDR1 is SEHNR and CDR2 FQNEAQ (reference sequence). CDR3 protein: CASSSPGTGIYNEQFF. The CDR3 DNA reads TGTGCCAGCAGTTCTCCCGGGACAGGAATCTACAATGAGCAGTTCTTC.

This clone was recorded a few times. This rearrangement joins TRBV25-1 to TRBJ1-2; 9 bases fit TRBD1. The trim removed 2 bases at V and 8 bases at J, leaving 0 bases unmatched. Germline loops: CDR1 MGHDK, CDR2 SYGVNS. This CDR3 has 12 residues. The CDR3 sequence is CASSETGGGYTF. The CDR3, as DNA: TGTGCCAGCAGTGAAACAGGGGGCGGCTACACCTTC.

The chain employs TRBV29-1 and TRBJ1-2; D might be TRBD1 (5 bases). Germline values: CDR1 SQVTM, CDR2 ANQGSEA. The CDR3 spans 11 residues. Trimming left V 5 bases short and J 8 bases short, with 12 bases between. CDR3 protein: CSVRGGVGYTF. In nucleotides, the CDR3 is TGCAGCGTTCGGGGGGGAGTCGGCTACACCTTC.

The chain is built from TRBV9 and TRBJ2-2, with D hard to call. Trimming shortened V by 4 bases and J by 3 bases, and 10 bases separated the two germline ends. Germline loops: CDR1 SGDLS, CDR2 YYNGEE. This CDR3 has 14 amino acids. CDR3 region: CASSLDGYTGELFF. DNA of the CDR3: TGTGCCAGCAGCCTAGACGGGTACACCGGGGAGCTGTTTTTT.

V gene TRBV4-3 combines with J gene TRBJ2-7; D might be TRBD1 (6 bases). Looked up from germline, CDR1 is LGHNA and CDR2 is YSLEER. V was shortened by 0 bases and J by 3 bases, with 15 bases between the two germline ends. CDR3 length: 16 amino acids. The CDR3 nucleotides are TGCGCCAGCAGCCAAGACCCCTTGGGGGACATCTACGAGCAGTACTTC. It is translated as CASSQDPLGDIYEQYF.

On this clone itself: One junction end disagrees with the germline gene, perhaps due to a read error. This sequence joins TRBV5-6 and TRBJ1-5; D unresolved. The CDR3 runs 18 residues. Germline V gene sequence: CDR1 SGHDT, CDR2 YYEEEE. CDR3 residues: CASSSGETGSKSSQPQHF. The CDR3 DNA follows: TGTGCCAGCAGTTCCGGAGAAACCGGGTCCAAAAGCAGTCAGCCCCAGCATTTT.

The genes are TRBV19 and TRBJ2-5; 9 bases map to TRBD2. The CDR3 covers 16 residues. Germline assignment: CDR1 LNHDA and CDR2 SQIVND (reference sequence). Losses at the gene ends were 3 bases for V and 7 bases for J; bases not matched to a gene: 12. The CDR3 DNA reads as TGTGCCAGTAGTATTACGCTAGCGGGGTTAGGGGGGACCCAGTACTTC. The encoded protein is CASSITLAGLGGTQYF.

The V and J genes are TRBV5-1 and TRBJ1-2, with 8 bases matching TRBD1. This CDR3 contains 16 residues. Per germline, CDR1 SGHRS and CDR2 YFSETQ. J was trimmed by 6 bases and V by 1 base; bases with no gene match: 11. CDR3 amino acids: CASSLRTGTGKDGYTF. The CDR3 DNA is TGCGCCAGCAGCTTGCGCACCGGGACAGGCAAGGATGGCTACACCTTC. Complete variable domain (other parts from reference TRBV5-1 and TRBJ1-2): KAGVTQTPRYLIKTRGQQVTLSCSPISGHRSVSWYQQTPGQGLQFLFEYFSETQRNKGNFPGRFSGRQFSNSRSEMNVSTLELGDSALYLCASSLRTGTGKDGYTFGSGTRLTVV.

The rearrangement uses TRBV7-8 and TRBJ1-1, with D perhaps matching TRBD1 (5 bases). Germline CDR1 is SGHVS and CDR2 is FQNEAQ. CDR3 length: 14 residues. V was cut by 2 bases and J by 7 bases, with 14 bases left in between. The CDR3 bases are TGTGCCAGCAGCTTACTTTGGGGCCCAGATGAAGCTTTCTTT. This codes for CASSLLWGPDEAFF.

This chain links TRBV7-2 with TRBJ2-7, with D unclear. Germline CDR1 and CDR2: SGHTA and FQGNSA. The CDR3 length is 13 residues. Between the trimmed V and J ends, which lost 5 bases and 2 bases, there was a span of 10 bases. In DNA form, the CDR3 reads TGTGCCAGCAGCCACACAGTCGCCTACGAGCAGTACTTC. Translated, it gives CASSHTVAYEQYF.

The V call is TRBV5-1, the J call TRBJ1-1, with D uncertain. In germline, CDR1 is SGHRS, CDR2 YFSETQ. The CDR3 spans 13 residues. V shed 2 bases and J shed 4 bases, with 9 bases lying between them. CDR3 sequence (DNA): TGCGCCAGCAGCTTTCTATTCGGCACTGAAGCTTTCTTT. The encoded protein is CASSFLFGTEAFF.

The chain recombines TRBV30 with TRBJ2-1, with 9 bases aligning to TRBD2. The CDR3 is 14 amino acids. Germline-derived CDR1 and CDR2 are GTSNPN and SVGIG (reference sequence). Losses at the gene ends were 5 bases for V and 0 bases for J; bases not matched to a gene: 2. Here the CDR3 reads CAWYSGSSYNEQFF. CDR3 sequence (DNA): TGTGCCTGGTATAGCGGGAGCTCCTACAATGAGCAGTTCTTC.

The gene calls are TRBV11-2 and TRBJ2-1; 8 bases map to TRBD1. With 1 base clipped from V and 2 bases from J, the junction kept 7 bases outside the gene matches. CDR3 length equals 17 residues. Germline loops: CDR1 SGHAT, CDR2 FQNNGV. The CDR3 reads CASSLALRTGTYNEQFF. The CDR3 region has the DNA TGTGCCAGCAGCTTAGCCCTCCGGACAGGGACCTACAATGAGCAGTTCTTC.

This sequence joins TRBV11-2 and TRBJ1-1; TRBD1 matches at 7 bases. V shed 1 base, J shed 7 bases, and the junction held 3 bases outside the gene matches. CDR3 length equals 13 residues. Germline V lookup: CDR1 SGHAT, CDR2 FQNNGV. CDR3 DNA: TGTGCCAGCAGCTTAGGGACAGGATTTGAAGCTTTCTTT. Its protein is CASSLGTGFEAFF.

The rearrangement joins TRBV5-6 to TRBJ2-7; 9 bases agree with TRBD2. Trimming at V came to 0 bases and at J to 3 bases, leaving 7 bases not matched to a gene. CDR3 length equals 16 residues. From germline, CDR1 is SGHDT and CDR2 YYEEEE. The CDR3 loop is CASSLGASGTLYEQYF. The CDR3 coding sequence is TGTGCCAGCAGCTTGGGGGCTAGCGGGACACTCTACGAGCAGTACTTC.